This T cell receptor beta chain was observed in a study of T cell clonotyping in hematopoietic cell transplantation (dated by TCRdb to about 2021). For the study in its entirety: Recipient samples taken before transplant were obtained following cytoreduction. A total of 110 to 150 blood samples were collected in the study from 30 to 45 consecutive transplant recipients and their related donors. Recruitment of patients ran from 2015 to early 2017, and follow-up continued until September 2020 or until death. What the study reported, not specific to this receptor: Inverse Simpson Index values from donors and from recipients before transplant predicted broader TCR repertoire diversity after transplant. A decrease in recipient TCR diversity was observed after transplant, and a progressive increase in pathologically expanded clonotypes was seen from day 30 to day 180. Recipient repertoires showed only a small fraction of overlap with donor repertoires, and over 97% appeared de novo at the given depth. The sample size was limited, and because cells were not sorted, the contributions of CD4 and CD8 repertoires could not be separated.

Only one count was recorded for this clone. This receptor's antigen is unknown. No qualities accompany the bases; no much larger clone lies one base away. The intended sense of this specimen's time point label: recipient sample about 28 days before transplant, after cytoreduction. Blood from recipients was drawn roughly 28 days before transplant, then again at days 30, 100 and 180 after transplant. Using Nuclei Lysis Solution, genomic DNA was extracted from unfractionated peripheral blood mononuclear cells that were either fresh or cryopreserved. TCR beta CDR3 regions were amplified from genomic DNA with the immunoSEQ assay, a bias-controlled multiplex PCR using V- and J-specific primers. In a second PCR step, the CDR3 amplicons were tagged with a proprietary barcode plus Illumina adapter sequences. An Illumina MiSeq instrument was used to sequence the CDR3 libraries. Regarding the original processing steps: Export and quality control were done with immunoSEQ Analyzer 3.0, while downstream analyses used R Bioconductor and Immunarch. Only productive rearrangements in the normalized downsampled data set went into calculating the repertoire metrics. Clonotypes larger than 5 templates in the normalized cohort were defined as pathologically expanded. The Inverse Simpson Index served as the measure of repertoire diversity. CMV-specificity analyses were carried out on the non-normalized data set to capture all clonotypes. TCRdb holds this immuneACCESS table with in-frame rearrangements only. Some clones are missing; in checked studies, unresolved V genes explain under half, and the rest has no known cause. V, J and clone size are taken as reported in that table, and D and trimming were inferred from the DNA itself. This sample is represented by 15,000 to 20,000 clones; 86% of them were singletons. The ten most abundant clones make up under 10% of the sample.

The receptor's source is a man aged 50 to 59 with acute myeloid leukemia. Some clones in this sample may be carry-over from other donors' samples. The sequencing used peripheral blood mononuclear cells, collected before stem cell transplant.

The DNA reads as follows: TGTGCCAGCAGTCCGGCCGGGACCTTAAACCTCGGCAACATTCAGTACTTC. Its translation reads: CASSPAGTLNLGNIQYF. The chain joins TRBV27 to TRBJ2-4; the D call is tentative, TRBD1 or TRBD2, as each matches 5 bases. Counted from cysteine to phenylalanine, this CDR3 has 17 amino acids. Just the 51-base CDR3 DNA is kept, in frame starting at base 1. As encoded in the germline V gene (reference sequence), CDR1 is MNHEY while CDR2 is SMNVEV. At the junction V is shortened by 5 bases and J by 7 bases, with 24 bases in between.